What follows describes a single T cell receptor beta chain. Compared with germline, one end of the junction differs, possibly owing to a read error. Using a J-beta primer mix together with a sample-barcoded 5' primer, a second PCR was run for roughly 6 to 11 cycles. TCRdb passed the 5' RACE reads through MiXCR, listing each CDR3 protein once. The sample consists of 1.4 million to 1.5 million distinct CDR3 sequences, roughly 45% of them appearing once. This entry comes from a study of blood T cells in healthy people across ages. The sequence was obtained from a woman younger than 30 in good health. The sequencing input was blood.

The CDR3 is CASSGGGASAVYSEQFF. The DNA for the CDR3 is TGCGCCAGCAGCGGAGGGGGAGCTAGCGCGGTATACAGTGAGCAGTTCTTC. The J gene is TRBJ2-1, the V gene TRBV5-1; D is possibly TRBD1 or TRBD2 (6 bases each). The CDR3 covers 17 residues. CDR1 is SGHRS and CDR2 is YFSETQ in the germline V gene.